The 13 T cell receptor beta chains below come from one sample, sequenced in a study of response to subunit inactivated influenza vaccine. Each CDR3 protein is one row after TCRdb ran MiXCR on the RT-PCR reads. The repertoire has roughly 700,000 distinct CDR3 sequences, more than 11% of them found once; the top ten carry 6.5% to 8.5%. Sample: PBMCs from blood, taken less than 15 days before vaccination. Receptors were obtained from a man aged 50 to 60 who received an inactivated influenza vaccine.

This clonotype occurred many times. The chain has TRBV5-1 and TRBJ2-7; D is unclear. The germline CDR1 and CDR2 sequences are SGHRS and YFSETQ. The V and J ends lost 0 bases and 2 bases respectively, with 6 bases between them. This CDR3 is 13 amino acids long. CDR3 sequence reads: CASSLEAAYEQYF. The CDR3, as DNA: TGCGCCAGCAGCTTGGAGGCTGCCTACGAGCAGTACTTC.

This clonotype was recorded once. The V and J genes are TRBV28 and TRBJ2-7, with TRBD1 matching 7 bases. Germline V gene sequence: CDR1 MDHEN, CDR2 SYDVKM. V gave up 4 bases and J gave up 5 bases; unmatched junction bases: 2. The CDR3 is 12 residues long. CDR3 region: CASSWGQNEQYF. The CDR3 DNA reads TGTGCCAGCAGTTGGGGACAGAACGAGCAGTACTTC.

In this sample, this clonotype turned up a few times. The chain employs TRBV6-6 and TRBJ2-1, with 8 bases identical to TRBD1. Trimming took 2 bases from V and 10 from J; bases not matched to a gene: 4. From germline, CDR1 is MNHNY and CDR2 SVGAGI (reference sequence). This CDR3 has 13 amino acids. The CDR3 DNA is TGTGCCAGCAGTTACGCAGGGGGCCACGAGCAGTTCTTC. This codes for CASSYAGGHEQFF.

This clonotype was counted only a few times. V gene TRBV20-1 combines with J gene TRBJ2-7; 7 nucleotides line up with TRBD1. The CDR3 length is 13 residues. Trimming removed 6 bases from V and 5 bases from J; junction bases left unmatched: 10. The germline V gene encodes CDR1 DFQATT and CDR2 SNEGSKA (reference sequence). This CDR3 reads CSASLRGLNEQYF. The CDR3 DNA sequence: TGCAGTGCGAGCCTAAGGGGGCTGAACGAGCAGTACTTC.

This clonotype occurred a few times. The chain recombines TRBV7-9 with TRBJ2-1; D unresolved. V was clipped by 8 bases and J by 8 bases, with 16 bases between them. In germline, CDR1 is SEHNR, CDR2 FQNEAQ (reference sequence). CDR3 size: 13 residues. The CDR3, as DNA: TGTGCCAGCGCGACCACTTTAGGTCATGAGCAGTTCTTC. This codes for CASATTLGHEQFF.

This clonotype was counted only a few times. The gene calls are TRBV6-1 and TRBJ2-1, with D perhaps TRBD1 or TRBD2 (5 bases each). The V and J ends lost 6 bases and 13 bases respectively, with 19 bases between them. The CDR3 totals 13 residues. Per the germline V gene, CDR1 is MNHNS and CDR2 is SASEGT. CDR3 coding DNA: TGTGCCAGCAGCGATGTAGGGACGCGAGACCAGTTCTTC. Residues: CASSDVGTRDQFF.

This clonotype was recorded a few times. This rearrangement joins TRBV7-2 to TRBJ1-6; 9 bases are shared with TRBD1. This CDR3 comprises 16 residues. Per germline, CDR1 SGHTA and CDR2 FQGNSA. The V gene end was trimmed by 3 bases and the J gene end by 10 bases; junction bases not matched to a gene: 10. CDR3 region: CASSLAGTGQSSPLHF. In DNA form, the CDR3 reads TGTGCCAGCAGCTTGGCCGGGACAGGGCAGTCGTCACCCCTCCACTTT.

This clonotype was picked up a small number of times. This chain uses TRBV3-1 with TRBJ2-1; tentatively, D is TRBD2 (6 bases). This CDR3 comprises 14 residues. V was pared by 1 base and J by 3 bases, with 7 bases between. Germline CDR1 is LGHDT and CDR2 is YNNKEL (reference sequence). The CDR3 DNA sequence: TGTGCCAGCAGCCAAGCTAGCGTCTACAATGAGCAGTTCTTC. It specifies CASSQASVYNEQFF.

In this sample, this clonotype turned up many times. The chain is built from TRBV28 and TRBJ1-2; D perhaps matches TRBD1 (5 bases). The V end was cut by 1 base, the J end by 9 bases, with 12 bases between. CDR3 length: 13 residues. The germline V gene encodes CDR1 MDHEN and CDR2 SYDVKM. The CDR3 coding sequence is TGTGCCAGCAGTTTATATGGCAGGGAGCGCTACACCTTC. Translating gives CASSLYGRERYTF.

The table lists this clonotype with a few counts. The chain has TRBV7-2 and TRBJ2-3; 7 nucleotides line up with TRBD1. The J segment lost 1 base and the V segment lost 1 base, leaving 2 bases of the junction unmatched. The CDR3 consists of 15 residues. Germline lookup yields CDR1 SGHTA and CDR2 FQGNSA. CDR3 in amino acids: CASSLEGQRTDTQYF. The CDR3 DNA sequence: TGTGCCAGCAGCTTAGAGGGACAGCGCACAGATACGCAGTATTTT.

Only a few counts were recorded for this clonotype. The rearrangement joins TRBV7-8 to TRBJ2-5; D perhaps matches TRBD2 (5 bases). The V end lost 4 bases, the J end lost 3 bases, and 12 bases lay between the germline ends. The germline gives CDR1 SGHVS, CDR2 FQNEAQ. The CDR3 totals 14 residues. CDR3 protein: CASSSGLVKETQYF. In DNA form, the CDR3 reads TGTGCCAGCAGCTCAGGACTCGTAAAAGAGACCCAGTACTTC.

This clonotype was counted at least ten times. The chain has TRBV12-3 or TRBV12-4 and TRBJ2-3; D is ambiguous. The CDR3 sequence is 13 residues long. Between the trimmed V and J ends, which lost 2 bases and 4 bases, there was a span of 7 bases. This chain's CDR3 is CASSLSSADTQYF. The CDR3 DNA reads TGTGCCAGCAGTTTAAGCTCCGCAGATACGCAGTATTTT.

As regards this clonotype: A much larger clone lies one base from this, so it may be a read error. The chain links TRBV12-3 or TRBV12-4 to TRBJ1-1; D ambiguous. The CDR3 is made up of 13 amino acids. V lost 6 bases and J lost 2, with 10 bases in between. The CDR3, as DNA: TGTGCCAGCAGGCCCCACAGAAACACTGAAGCTTTCTTT. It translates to CASRPHRNTEAFF.